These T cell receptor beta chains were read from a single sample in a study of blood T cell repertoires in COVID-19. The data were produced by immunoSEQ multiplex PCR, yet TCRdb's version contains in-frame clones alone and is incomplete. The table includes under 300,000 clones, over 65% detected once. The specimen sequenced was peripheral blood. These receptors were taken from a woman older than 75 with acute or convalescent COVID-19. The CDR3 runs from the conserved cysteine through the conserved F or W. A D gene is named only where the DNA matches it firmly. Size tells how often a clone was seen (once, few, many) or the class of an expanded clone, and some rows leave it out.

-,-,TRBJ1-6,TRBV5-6,TGTGCCAGCAGTCGAGGGGACTTGTACAATTCACCCCTCCACTTT,CASSRGDLYNSPLHF
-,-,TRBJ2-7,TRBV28,TGTGCCAGCAGGTCCGGGAGCGAGAAGCAGTACTTC,CASRSGSEKQYF
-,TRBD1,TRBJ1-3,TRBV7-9,TGTGCCAGCAGCCCGCCAAACCGGGACAGGGCTGGAAACACCATATATTTT,CASSPPNRDRAGNTIYF
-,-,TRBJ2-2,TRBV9,TGTGCCAGCAGCGTAGTGAGCACCGGGGAGCTGTTTTTT,CASSVVSTGELFF
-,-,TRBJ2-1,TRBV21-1,TGTGCCAGCAGCAGGGATAGCGGGAGGGCCTACAATGAGCAGTTCTTC,CASSRDSGRAYNEQFF
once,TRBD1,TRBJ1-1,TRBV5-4,TGTGCCAGCAGCTTGGGGGCAGGGGGAACGATAAACACTGAAGCTTTCTTT,CASSLGAGGTINTEAFF
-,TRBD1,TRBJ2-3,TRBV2,TGTGCCAGCAGTCGAACTTACAGGGGGCGAAGCACAGATACGCAGTATTTT,CASSRTYRGRSTDTQYF
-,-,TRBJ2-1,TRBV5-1,TGCGCCAGCAGCCGCGGGACAGAGTCCTACAATGAGCAGTTCTTC,CASSRGTESYNEQFF
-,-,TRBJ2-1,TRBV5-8,TGTGCCAGCAGCCCCAGACTACGCCTCTACAATGAGCAGTTCTTC,CASSPRLRLYNEQFF
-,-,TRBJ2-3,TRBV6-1,TGTGCCAGCAGTGAAGGAAGCGGCATCACAGATACGCAGTATTTT,CASSEGSGITDTQYF
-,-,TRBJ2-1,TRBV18,TGTGCCAGCTCACCATCTTTAGGACAAACTAACAATGAGCAGTTCTTC,CASSPSLGQTNNEQFF
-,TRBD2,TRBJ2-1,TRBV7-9,TGTGCCAGCAGCTTCGGTCGCGGGAGGGGGTACAATGAGCAGTTCTTC,CASSFGRGRGYNEQFF
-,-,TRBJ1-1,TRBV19,TGTGCCAGTAAGTTGGAGTACACTGAAGCTTTCTTT,CASKLEYTEAFF
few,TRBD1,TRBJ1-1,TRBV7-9,TGTGCCAGCAGCCCGACAGGGGCGAACACTGAAGCTTTCTTT,CASSPTGANTEAFF
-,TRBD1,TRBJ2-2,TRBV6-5,TGTGCCAGCAGATATTCCGGGACAGGGCCCGGGGAGCTGTTTTTT,CASRYSGTGPGELFF
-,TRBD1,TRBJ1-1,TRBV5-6,TGTGCCAGCAGCCCAACTATTGGACAGGGGATATCTGAAGCTTTCTTT,CASSPTIGQGISEAFF
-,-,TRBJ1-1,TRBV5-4,TGTGCCAGCAGTGGCCGCCAAGGAGGGAACACTGAAGCTTTCTTT,CASSGRQGGNTEAFF
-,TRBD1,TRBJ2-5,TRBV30,TGTGCCACGGACAGGCCCGTAGAGACCCAGTACTTC,CATDRPVETQYF
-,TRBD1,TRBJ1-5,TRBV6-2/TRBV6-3,TGTGCCAGCAGTTACGTCGACAGGGGTCAGCCCCAGCATTTT,CASSYVDRGQPQHF
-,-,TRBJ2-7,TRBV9,TGTGCCAGCAGCGTAGTTAGGGGGGAGCAGTACTTC,CASSVVRGEQYF
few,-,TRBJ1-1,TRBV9,TGTGCCAGCAGCGTAGGGGTCCAGGGGGAAGCTTTCTTT,CASSVGVQGEAFF
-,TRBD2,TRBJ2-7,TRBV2,TGTGCCAGCGGGCGGGAGCGCGAGCAGTACTTC,CASGREREQYF